The clone carrying this T cell receptor beta chain came up a few times. Its antigen is currently unknown. The data derive from a study of T cells after yellow fever vaccination. Overall study results and limits: Few clonotypes appeared in both CD4 and CD8 compartments.

A single record per CDR3 protein comes from TCRdb applying MiXCR to the 5' RACE reads. The sample contains hundreds of thousands of distinct CDR3 sequences, roughly 13% of which appear only once. The sample was PBMCs, taken on the day of the yellow fever booster vaccination. This TCR came from a young man who received the YFV17D yellow fever vaccine.

The CDR3 sequence: CSGRTGGAEAFF. The CDR3 DNA sequence: TGCAGCGGCCGGACAGGGGGAGCTGAAGCTTTCTTT. This chain joins TRBV29-1 and TRBJ1-1; the match to TRBD1 covers 10 bases. The CDR3 has 12 amino acids. V trimming: 7 bases; J trimming: 6 bases; junction bases outside the gene matches: 5. From germline, CDR1 is SQVTM and CDR2 ANQGSEA.